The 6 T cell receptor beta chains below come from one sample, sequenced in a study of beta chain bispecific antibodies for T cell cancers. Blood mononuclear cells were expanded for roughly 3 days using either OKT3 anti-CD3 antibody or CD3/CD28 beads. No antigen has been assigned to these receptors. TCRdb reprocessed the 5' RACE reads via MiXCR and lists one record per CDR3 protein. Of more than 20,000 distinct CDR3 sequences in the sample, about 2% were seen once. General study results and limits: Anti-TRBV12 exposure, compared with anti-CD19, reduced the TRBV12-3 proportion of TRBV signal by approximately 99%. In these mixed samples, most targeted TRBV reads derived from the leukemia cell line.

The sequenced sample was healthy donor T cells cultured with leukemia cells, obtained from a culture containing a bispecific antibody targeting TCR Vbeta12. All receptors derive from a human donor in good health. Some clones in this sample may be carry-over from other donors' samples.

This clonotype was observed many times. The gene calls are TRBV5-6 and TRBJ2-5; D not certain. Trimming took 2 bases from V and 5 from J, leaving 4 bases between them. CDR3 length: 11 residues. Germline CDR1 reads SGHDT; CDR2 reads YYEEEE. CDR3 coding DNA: TGTGCCAGCAGCTTCAGCGAGACCCAGTACTTC. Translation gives CASSFSETQYF.

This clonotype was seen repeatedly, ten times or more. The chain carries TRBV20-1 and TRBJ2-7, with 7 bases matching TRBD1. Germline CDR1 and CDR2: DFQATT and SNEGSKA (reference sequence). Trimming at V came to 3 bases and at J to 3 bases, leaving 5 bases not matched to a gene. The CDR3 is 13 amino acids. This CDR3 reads CSARNPGGYEQYF. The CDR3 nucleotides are TGCAGTGCTAGGAATCCAGGGGGCTACGAGCAGTACTTC.

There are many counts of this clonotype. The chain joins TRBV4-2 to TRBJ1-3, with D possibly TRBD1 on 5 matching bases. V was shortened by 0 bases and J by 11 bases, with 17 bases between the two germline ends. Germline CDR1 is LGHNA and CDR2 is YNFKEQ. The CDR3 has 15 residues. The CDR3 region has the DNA TGTGCCAGCAGCCAAGAAGGGGAGGGTTATAGTGCCATATATTTT. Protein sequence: CASSQEGEGYSAIYF.

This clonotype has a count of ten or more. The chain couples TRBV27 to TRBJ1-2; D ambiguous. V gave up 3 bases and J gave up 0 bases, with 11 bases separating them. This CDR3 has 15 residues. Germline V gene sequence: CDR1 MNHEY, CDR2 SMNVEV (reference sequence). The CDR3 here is CASSFSAASNYGYTF. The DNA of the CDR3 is TGTGCCAGCAGTTTTTCTGCAGCTTCTAACTATGGCTACACCTTC.

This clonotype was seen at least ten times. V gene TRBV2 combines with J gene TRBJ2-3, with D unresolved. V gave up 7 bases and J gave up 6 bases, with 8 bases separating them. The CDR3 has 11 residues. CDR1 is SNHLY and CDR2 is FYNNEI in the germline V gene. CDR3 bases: TGTGCCAGCAAGCAGTCTGATACGCAGTATTTT. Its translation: CASKQSDTQYF. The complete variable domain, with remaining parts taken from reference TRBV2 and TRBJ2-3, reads EPEVTQTPSHQVTQMGQEVILRCVPISNHLYFYWYRQILGQKVEFLVSFYNNEISEKSEIFDDQFSVERPDGSNFTLKIRSTKLEDSAMYFCASKQSDTQYFGPGTRLTVL.

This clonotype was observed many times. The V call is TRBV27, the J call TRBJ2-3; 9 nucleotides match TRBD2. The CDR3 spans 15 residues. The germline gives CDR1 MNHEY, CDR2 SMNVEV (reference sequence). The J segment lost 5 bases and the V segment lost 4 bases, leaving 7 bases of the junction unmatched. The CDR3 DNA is TGTGCCAGCAGTTGGTACGGCGGGGGGGAAGATACGCAGTATTTT. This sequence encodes CASSWYGGGEDTQYF.